This T cell receptor (beta chain) was captured by sequencing in a study of shared clonotypes between healthy human individuals. General observations from the study: Shared clonotypes across all four donors exceeded non-shared ones in generation probability. Sharing across four donors was highest in naive CD4 (approximately 5%) and lowest in memory CD8 (around 0.4%).

An even split of each subset's genomic DNA across several immunoSEQ plates was performed. Some clones are missing from TCRdb's copy, which holds only in-frame ones; the method was immunoSEQ multiplex PCR. The sample yields roughly 2.1 million clones, more than 85% seen once. Looked up from germline, CDR1 is SSHAT and CDR2 is FNYEAQ (reference sequence). V gave up 8 bases and J gave up 4 bases; unmatched junction bases: 7. The CDR3 extends over 16 amino acids. CD8 cells regarded as naive lacked CD45RO, were positively chosen for CCR7, and omitted terminally differentiated effector memory CD45RA+ cells. This clone has only one observation. No antigen is known for it.

The chain recombines TRBV7-7 with TRBJ2-2; 13 nucleotides match TRBD2. The sample comprised naive CD8+ T cells from PBMCs. The source of this sequence is a man aged 18 to 29 in good health. Some clones in this sample may be carry-over from other donors' samples. The CDR3 DNA reads TGTGCCAGCGGACCACTAGCGGGAGGGCGCACCGGGGAGCTGTTTTTT. Residues: CASGPLAGGRTGELFF.